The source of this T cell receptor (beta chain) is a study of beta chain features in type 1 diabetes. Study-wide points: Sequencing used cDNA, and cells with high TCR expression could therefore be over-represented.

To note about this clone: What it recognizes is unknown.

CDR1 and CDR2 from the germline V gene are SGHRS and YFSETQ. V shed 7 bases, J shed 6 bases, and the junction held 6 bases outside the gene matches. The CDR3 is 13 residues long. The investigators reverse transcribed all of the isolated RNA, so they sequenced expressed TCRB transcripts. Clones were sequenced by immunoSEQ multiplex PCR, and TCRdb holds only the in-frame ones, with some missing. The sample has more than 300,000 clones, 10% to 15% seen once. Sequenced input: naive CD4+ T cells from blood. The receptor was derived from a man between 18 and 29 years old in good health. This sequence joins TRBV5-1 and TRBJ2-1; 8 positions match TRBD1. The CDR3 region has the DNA TGCGCCAGCGGGAGGACAGGGACCAATGAGCAGTTCTTC. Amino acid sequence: CASGRTGTNEQFF.